This T cell receptor (beta chain) was captured by sequencing in a study of technical replicates of blood from several donors. Using immunoSEQ multiplex PCR, the repertoire was profiled, and TCRdb retains in-frame clones only, with some absent. The sample lists about 80,000 clones, roughly 94% occurring once. The CDR3 length is 13 residues. The V gene's germline CDR1 is MDHEN and CDR2 SYDVKM. The germline V and J ends were trimmed by 7 bases and 3 bases, with 12 bases remaining between them. This chain uses TRBV28 with TRBJ1-1, with D perhaps TRBD1 (6 bases). The specimen sequenced was T cells isolated from PBMCs. This receptor was identified in a human donor in good health. For the CDR3, the DNA is TGTGCCAGCACCACACAGGGCTACACTGAAGCTTTCTTT. This encodes CASTTQGYTEAFF.